The 29 T cell receptor beta chains below were found in one sample sequenced in a study of glioma-infiltrating T cells. Using RNA template, CDR3s of TCR alpha and beta were amplified with iRepertoire arm-PCR. One entry per CDR3 protein results from TCRdb running MiXCR on the multiplex PCR reads. The repertoire holds about 400,000 distinct CDR3 sequences, around 45% seen once, with 9.5% to 15% in the top ten. Sequencing was carried out using glioma tissue, nonneoplastic brain tissue, or PBMCs (not recorded which). All receptors come from a human donor with low-grade glioma or glioblastoma, undergoing nonglioma brain surgery, or in good health (not recorded which).

CDR3 DNA: TGCAGCGTTGAAGAAGGGCCGGCGGGCCAGGGGCCCCAGCATTTT. Encoded protein: CSVEEGPAGQGPQHF. The J gene is TRBJ1-5, the V gene TRBV29-1; tentative D call: TRBD1 (5 bases). This CDR3 has 15 amino acids. Germline V CDR1 and CDR2: SQVTM, ANQGSEA. V was cut by 0 bases and J by 9 bases, with 18 bases left in between.

This clonotype came up once. The rearrangement joins TRBV6-2 or TRBV6-3 to TRBJ1-5; 7 nucleotides line up with TRBD1. CDR1 MNHEY and CDR2 SVGEGT come from the germline V gene. V gave up 10 bases and J gave up 6 bases; unmatched junction bases: 9. CDR3 length: 13 amino acids. CDR3 sequence (DNA): TGTGCCACCGTTGACAGGGATGTTCAGCCCCAGCATTTT. It translates to CATVDRDVQPQHF.

The genes are TRBV7-9 and TRBJ1-5; D unclear. The ends were cut back, 3 bases at V and 2 bases at J, with 8 bases in the middle. Germline assignment: CDR1 SEHNR and CDR2 FQNEAQ (reference sequence). This CDR3 region has 14 residues. The CDR3 DNA reads TGTGCCAGCAGCTTCGGGGTTGGCAATCAGCCCCAGCATTTT. Translated, it gives CASSFGVGNQPQHF.

V is TRBV7-2 and J is TRBJ1-2, with a possible D match to TRBD1 (5 bases). This CDR3 has 13 residues. Trimming left V 5 bases short and J 10 bases short, with 17 bases between. The V gene's germline CDR1 is SGHTA and CDR2 FQGNSA. In DNA form, the CDR3 reads TGTGCCAGCAGCGTAGGTTGGGGGGGAGACTACACCTTC. It yields the protein CASSVGWGGDYTF.

This clonotype has more than one count but fewer than ten. This sequence joins TRBV4-3 and TRBJ1-4; TRBD1 might be the D (5 bases). Trimming took off 1 base at V and 6 bases at J, with 15 bases between the two ends. The CDR3 totals 16 residues. The germline V gene encodes CDR1 LGHNA and CDR2 YSLEER. The CDR3 nucleotides are TGCGCCAGCAGCCAAGGGGATCGGGGAGGGGATGAAAAACTGTTTTTT. Encoded protein: CASSQGDRGGDEKLFF.

The V gene is TRBV24-1, the J gene TRBJ2-3; 8 nucleotides agree with TRBD1. The V gene's germline CDR1 is KGHDR and CDR2 SFDVKD. V trimming: 4 bases; J trimming: 3 bases; junction bases outside the gene matches: 8. The CDR3 is 16 residues long. This CDR3 is CATSDPLGTGTDTQYF. The DNA of the CDR3 is TGTGCCACCAGTGACCCTCTCGGGACAGGAACAGATACGCAGTATTTT.

With respect to this clonotype: At one of its ends the junction is not consistent with the germline gene, which may arise from a read error. The chain couples TRBV2 to TRBJ2-5, with D unclear. The CDR3 covers 15 residues. Germline loops: CDR1 SNHLY, CDR2 FYNNEI. Here the CDR3 DNA reads TGTGCCAGCAACACTTCCAGTGGTGGCGGAGAGACCCATTACTTC. It translates to CASNTSSGGGETHYF.

This clonotype was counted a few times. This chain joins TRBV6-1 and TRBJ2-2; D is uncertain. V gave up 5 bases and J gave up 6 bases, with 7 bases separating them. Germline V gene lookup returns CDR1 MNHNS and CDR2 SASEGT. CDR3 length: 12 amino acids. DNA for the CDR3: TGTGCCAGCAGTTACAGCGCCGGGGAGCTGTTTTTT. This gives the protein CASSYSAGELFF.

This clonotype was counted ten times or more. The chain recombines TRBV20-1 with TRBJ1-2; 10 nucleotides match TRBD1. The germline gives CDR1 DFQATT, CDR2 SNEGSKA (reference sequence). V trimming: 5 bases; J trimming: 5 bases; junction bases outside the gene matches: 2. There are 12 residues in the CDR3. In DNA, the CDR3 is TGCAGTGCTCGGACAGGGGGTTATGGCTACACCTTC. Translated: CSARTGGYGYTF.

The V gene is TRBV18, the J gene TRBJ1-2; 7 bases are shared with TRBD1. The CDR3 contains 17 residues. The germline V gene encodes CDR1 KGHSH and CDR2 LQKENI. Trimming removed 3 bases from V and 3 bases from J; junction bases left unmatched: 13. The CDR3 here is CASSPLGQSEGYYGYTF. The DNA for the CDR3 is TGTGCCAGCTCACCGCTGGGACAGTCGGAGGGGTACTATGGCTACACCTTC.

To note about this clonotype: Its ends do not fully match the called genes, so a read error is possible. The chain carries TRBV6-1 and TRBJ1-2, with D possibly matching TRBD1 (5 bases). The CDR3 contains 12 residues. The germline V gene has CDR1 MNHNS and CDR2 SASEGT. CDR3 residues: CASSSVNARAGF. CDR3 nucleotide sequence: TGTGCCAGCAGTTCCGTGAACGCCAGGGCCGGCTTC.

Comment on this clonotype: A much larger clone differs from this one at a single base, so this may be a read error. This CDR3 is missing its conserved last phenylalanine or tryptophan, likely due to a read error. In DNA form, the CDR3 reads TGTGCCAGCAGTGTGACAGGGTTGAACACTGAAGCTTTCTCT. Its protein is CASSVTGLNTEAFS. This chain connects TRBV27 to TRBJ1-1; 7 nucleotides agree with TRBD1. The CDR3 consists of 14 residues. Looked up from germline, CDR1 is MNHEY and CDR2 is SMNVEV (reference sequence). With V trimmed by 5 bases and J by 0 bases, 3 bases remained unmatched.

V usage is TRBV19 and J usage is TRBJ2-1; D tentatively fits TRBD1 or TRBD2 (5 bases each). The CDR3 has 14 amino acids. V was shortened by 4 bases and J by 9 bases, with 16 bases between the two germline ends. CDR1 is LNHDA and CDR2 is SQIVND in the germline V gene (reference sequence). CDR3 nucleotide sequence: TGTGCCAGTAGTACTGCTTCGGGACCGCTTGAGCAGTTCTTC. It specifies CASSTASGPLEQFF.

This clonotype was detected a few times. This chain links TRBV4-1 with TRBJ1-6; D remains unclear. V was cut by 0 bases and J by 3 bases, with 12 bases left in between. The CDR3 covers 17 residues. Germline V gene lookup returns CDR1 MGHRA and CDR2 YSYEKL. CDR3 sequence reads: CASSQDRGGLYNSPLHF. The CDR3, as DNA: TGCGCCAGCAGCCAAGATCGGGGAGGCCTCTATAATTCACCCCTCCACTTT.

As regards this clonotype: A much larger clone sits a single nucleotide away, making a read error possible. The chain links TRBV7-6 to TRBJ1-1; D unresolved. CDR1 and CDR2 (germline): SGHVS, FNYEAQ. The CDR3 has 13 amino acids. The CDR3 DNA reads as TGTGCCAGCAGCTTAAACGGGAGGGAGGAAGCTCTCTTT. Residues: CASSLNGREEALF.

This clonotype was picked up a small number of times. A much larger clone sits a single nucleotide away, making a read error possible. This sequence joins TRBV28 and TRBJ1-5; D may be TRBD1 (5 bases). Germline V lookup: CDR1 MDHEN, CDR2 SYDVKM. The CDR3 totals 14 residues. The CDR3 spells CASSDSYSNQHQHF. CDR3 in DNA: TGTGCCAGCAGTGACAGTTATAGCAATCAGCACCAGCATTTT.

This clonotype has a handful of counts. The chain links TRBV4-1 to TRBJ1-4; D unclear. V gave up 1 base and J gave up 8 bases, with 8 bases separating them. Per germline, CDR1 MGHRA and CDR2 YSYEKL. The CDR3 extends over 13 amino acids. The CDR3 sequence: CASSQAFREKLFF. In DNA, the CDR3 is TGCGCCAGCAGCCAAGCTTTTCGGGAAAAACTGTTTTTT.

With regard to this clonotype: A much larger clonotype is one base distant, so this may be a read error. The chain uses TRBV6-5 and TRBJ1-1, with 8 bases matching TRBD1. The trim removed 5 bases at V and 10 bases at J, leaving 12 bases unmatched. The CDR3 consists of 14 residues. CDR1 is MNHEY and CDR2 is SVGAGI in the germline V gene. Here the CDR3 DNA reads TGTGCCAGCAGTACAGGGGGGAAAAACGATGGAGCTTTCTTT. Amino acids: CASSTGGKNDGAFF.

This clonotype was counted ten times or more. The rearrangement links TRBV28 to TRBJ2-7; D is possibly TRBD2 (6 bases). This CDR3 has 14 amino acids. V lost 2 bases to trimming and J lost 0 bases, with 8 bases between them. Germline loops: CDR1 MDHEN, CDR2 SYDVKM. The CDR3 protein is CASSLGGDSYEQYF. CDR3 sequence (DNA): TGTGCCAGCAGTTTAGGAGGGGACTCCTACGAGCAGTACTTC.

This clonotype was seen a few times. The chain is built from TRBV7-9 and TRBJ2-1; the D gene is possibly TRBD2 (6 bases). The CDR3 totals 13 residues. With 4 bases removed from V and 4 bases from J, the gap between germline ends came to 8 bases. Germline V CDR1 and CDR2: SEHNR, FQNEAQ (reference sequence). This CDR3 is CASSWGVYNEQFF. As DNA, the CDR3 is TGTGCCAGCAGCTGGGGGGTGTACAATGAGCAGTTCTTC.

The rearrangement links TRBV5-5 to TRBJ2-7; TRBD2 matches at 9 bases. The germline V gene encodes CDR1 SGHKS and CDR2 YYEKEE (reference sequence). The CDR3 is 14 amino acids. Unmatched junction bases numbered 5, after V lost 4 bases and J lost 3 bases. The CDR3 bases are TGTGCCAGCAGCCGGGTAGCGGGGGACTACGAGCAGTACTTC. This sequence encodes CASSRVAGDYEQYF. Drawing the rest from reference TRBV5-5 and TRBJ2-7, the complete variable domain is DAGVTQSPTHLIKTRGQQVTLRCSPISGHKSVSWYQQVLGQGPQFIFQYYEKEERGRGNFPDRFSARQFPNYSSELNVNALLLGDSALYLCASSRVAGDYEQYFGPGTRLTVT.

The rearrangement uses TRBV11-2 and TRBJ2-3, with D possibly TRBD1 on 6 matching bases. Germline V CDR1 and CDR2: SGHAT, FQNNGV. This CDR3 comprises 15 residues. Trimming pared 6 bases from V and 9 bases from J, leaving 22 bases between. The CDR3 nucleotides are TGTGCCAGCAGATTTGGGTCCCCAGGGGCCACAACGCAGTATTTT. Its protein is CASRFGSPGATTQYF.

The gene calls are TRBV6-4 and TRBJ2-1, with TRBD2 matching over 9 bases. This CDR3 region has 17 residues. Per the germline V gene, CDR1 is MRHNA and CDR2 is SNTAGT. V was pared by 5 bases and J by 5 bases, with 13 bases of the junction left unmatched. The CDR3 bases are TGTGCCAGCAGTTTCCTGGTAGCGGGAGTCGGCAACAATGAGCAGTTCTTC. Protein sequence: CASSFLVAGVGNNEQFF.

Concerning this clonotype itself: A much larger clone differs from this one at a single base, so this may be a read error. The chain links TRBV28 to TRBJ2-1, with 11 bases matching TRBD2. The J segment lost 5 bases and the V segment lost 5 bases, leaving 5 bases of the junction unmatched. Germline V gene data show CDR1 as MDHEN and CDR2 as SYDVKM. CDR3 length: 15 amino acids. The CDR3 protein is CASSPRLAGHNEQFF. The DNA of the CDR3 is TGTGCCAGCAGTCCAAGACTAGCGGGACACAATGAGCAGTTCTTC.

The chain combines TRBV12-3 or TRBV12-4 with TRBJ2-7; a possible D gene is TRBD2 (6 bases). The V gene lost 7 bases and the J gene lost 4 bases, with 11 bases spanning the gap. CDR3 length equals 12 residues. CDR3 sequence reads: CASTFGGYEQYF. The CDR3 nucleotides read TGTGCCAGCACCTTCGGGGGTTACGAGCAGTACTTC.

Concerning this clonotype itself: A much larger clone differs by one base, so this may be a read error. The chain recombines TRBV7-9 with TRBJ1-2, with D tentatively TRBD1 (5 bases). V dropped 5 bases and J dropped 3 bases, with 7 bases sitting between them. In germline, CDR1 is SEHNR, CDR2 FQNEAQ (reference sequence). This CDR3 region has 12 residues. The CDR3 DNA sequence: TGTGCCAGCAGCCGGGACGACTATGGCTACACCTTC. Translated: CASSRDDYGYTF.

The rearrangement joins TRBV7-2 to TRBJ2-3; D not certain. V dropped 4 bases and J dropped 4 bases, with 15 bases sitting between them. The CDR3 spans 15 residues. Germline CDR1 SGHTA, CDR2 FQGNSA. CDR3 sequence: CASSSGPQRPDTQYF. Written as DNA, the CDR3 is TGTGCCAGCAGCTCTGGTCCCCAGAGGCCAGATACGCAGTATTTT.

This clonotype was counted a few times. The V gene is TRBV4-3, the J gene TRBJ2-3, with D maybe TRBD2 (5 bases). The CDR3 extends over 14 amino acids. V was clipped by 4 bases and J by 3 bases, with 11 bases between them. CDR1 is LGHNA, CDR2 YSLEER, per germline. In DNA, the CDR3 is TGCGCCAGCAGCCTTCAACTAGAGACAGATACGCAGTATTTT. As protein: CASSLQLETDTQYF.

This clonotype was seen a single time. This chain joins TRBV18 and TRBJ2-7; D uncertain. The germline V gene has CDR1 KGHSH and CDR2 LQKENI. The V end lost 5 bases, the J end lost 5 bases, and 7 bases lay between the germline ends. This CDR3 comprises 11 residues. CDR3 DNA sequence: TGTGCCAGCTCAATGGGGAACGAGCAGTACTTC. It specifies CASSMGNEQYF.